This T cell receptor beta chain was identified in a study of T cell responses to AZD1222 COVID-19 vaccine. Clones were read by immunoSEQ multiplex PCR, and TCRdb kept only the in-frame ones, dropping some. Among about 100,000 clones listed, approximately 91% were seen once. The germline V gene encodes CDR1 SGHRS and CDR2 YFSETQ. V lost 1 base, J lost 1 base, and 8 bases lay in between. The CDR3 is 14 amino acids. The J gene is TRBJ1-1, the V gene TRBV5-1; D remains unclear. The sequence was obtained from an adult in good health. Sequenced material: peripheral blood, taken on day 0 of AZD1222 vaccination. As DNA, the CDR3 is TGCGCCAGCAGCTTGTTCGACACGAACACTGAAGCTTTCTTT. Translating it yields CASSLFDTNTEAFF.